The 15 T cell receptor beta chains in this list originate from one sample, sequenced in a study of T cell responses to AZD1222 COVID-19 vaccine. Only in-frame clones appear in the TCRdb table, and some are missing; sequencing was by immunoSEQ multiplex PCR. The sample holds around 96,000 clones; about 86% are singletons and the top ten take more than 5%. Sequences were derived from peripheral blood, sampled 28 days after the second AZD1222 dose. The receptors here all came from an adult who received the AZD1222 COVID-19 vaccine.

This sequence joins TRBV4-1 and TRBJ2-7; 11 bases are shared with TRBD2. The V and J ends lost 2 bases and 1 base, in that order; junction bases with no gene match: 1. Germline V gene data show CDR1 as MGHRA and CDR2 as YSYEKL. The CDR3 runs 15 residues. The CDR3 DNA follows: TGCGCCAGCAGCCAAACTAGCGGGGGATCCTACGAGCAGTACTTC. This gives the protein CASSQTSGGSYEQYF.

The chain carries TRBV5-4 and TRBJ2-7; TRBD1 aligns across 10 bases. Losses at the gene ends were 4 bases for V and 2 bases for J; bases not matched to a gene: 6. In germline, CDR1 is SGHNT, CDR2 YYREEE (reference sequence). The CDR3 runs 15 residues. The CDR3 sequence: CASSPGQGRTYEQYF. The CDR3 DNA reads as TGTGCCAGCAGCCCGGGACAGGGGCGAACCTACGAGCAGTACTTC.

V usage is TRBV5-4 and J usage is TRBJ2-7; D could derive from TRBD1 or TRBD2 (8 bases each). The CDR3 consists of 14 residues. Trimming cost V 0 bases and J 6 bases, with 13 bases left between them. The germline gives CDR1 SGHNT, CDR2 YYREEE (reference sequence). The CDR3 loop is CASSLGQGTSEQYF. For the CDR3, the DNA is TGTGCCAGCAGCTTGGGACAGGGGACTAGCGAGCAGTACTTC.

The chain uses TRBV19 and TRBJ2-1, with unresolved D. Germline-derived CDR1 and CDR2 are LNHDA and SQIVND (reference sequence). This CDR3 is 15 amino acids long. The V and J ends lost 2 bases and 3 bases respectively, with 11 bases between them. For the CDR3, the DNA is TGTGCCAGTAGTATATCTTACGGAAGCTACAATGAGCAGTTCTTC. It yields the protein CASSISYGSYNEQFF.

The gene calls are TRBV7-2 and TRBJ2-7; 8 bases are shared with TRBD2. The CDR3 length is 14 residues. After removal of 2 bases from V and 2 bases from J, the junction contained 2 bases not matched to a gene. Germline V gives CDR1 SGHTA, CDR2 FQGNSA. CDR3 amino acids: CASSLTSGTYEQYF. The CDR3 DNA sequence: TGTGCCAGCAGCTTAACTAGCGGAACCTACGAGCAGTACTTC.

V gene TRBV28 combines with J gene TRBJ1-5; TRBD1 aligns across 7 bases. The V gene's germline CDR1 is MDHEN and CDR2 SYDVKM. V dropped 9 bases and J dropped 6; count of bases not matched to a gene: 2. The CDR3 loop spans 11 amino acids. CDR3 nucleotides: TGTGCCAGTCAGGGGGTTCAGCCCCAGCATTTT. Translated: CASQGVQPQHF. Supplemented by reference TRBV28 and TRBJ1-5, the full variable domain reads DVKVTQSSRYLVKRTGEKVFLECVQDMDHENMFWYRQDPGLGLRLIYFSYDVKMKEKGDIPEGYSVSREKKERFSLILESASTNQTSMYLCASQGVQPQHFGDGTRLSIL.

This sequence joins TRBV2 and TRBJ1-1; D gene ambiguous. The V gene lost 8 bases and the J gene lost 0 bases, with 10 bases spanning the gap. This CDR3 is built from 13 residues. CDR1 and CDR2 from the germline V gene are SNHLY and FYNNEI. The CDR3 loop is CASHPTLNTEAFF. DNA of the CDR3: TGTGCCAGCCATCCCACTTTGAACACTGAAGCTTTCTTT.

This rearrangement joins TRBV4-2 to TRBJ2-2; D perhaps matches TRBD1 (6 bases). Germline V gene data show CDR1 as LGHNA and CDR2 as YNFKEQ. Trimming cost V 5 bases and J 3 bases, with 19 bases left between them. This CDR3 is built from 17 residues. CDR3 amino acids: CASSALGRGFDTGELFF. For the CDR3, the DNA is TGTGCCAGCAGCGCATTGGGAAGGGGGTTCGACACCGGGGAGCTGTTTTTT.

This clone has a single count. The chain recombines TRBV7-9 with TRBJ2-3; 7 bases map to TRBD2. Trimming took 3 bases from V and 2 from J; bases not matched to a gene: 11. The CDR3 loop spans 17 amino acids. The germline V gene encodes CDR1 SEHNR and CDR2 FQNEAQ (reference sequence). The CDR3 sequence: CASSLNSGGVHTDTQYF. For the CDR3, the DNA is TGTGCCAGCAGCTTGAACAGTGGGGGGGTACACACAGATACGCAGTATTTT.

The CDR3 nucleotides read TGTGCCAGTAGTATTGACAGGGCAGGGGATACGCAGTATTTT. It codes for CASSIDRAGDTQYF. This chain joins TRBV19 and TRBJ2-3, with 7 bases matching TRBD1. This CDR3 is built from 14 residues. Germline CDR1 LNHDA, CDR2 SQIVND (reference sequence). Germline trimming cut 3 bases from V and 6 bases from J; bases unmatched to any gene: 6.

The chain combines TRBV13 with TRBJ2-7, with unresolved D. The ends were cut back, 4 bases at V and 7 bases at J, with 17 bases in the middle. The CDR3 totals 14 residues. Per the germline V gene, CDR1 is PRHDT and CDR2 is FYEKMQ (reference sequence). CDR3 loop: CASSWFSLFWEQYF. The DNA for the CDR3 is TGTGCCAGCAGCTGGTTTAGTTTATTCTGGGAGCAGTACTTC.

The chain links TRBV6-4 to TRBJ2-3, with D perhaps assigned TRBD1 or TRBD2 (5 bases each). CDR1 MRHNA and CDR2 SNTAGT come from the germline V gene. V was pared by 6 bases and J by 1 base, with 11 bases between. CDR3 size: 14 residues. In DNA, the CDR3 is TGTGCCAGCAGCCGGGACGGAGGCACAGATACGCAGTATTTT. As protein: CASSRDGGTDTQYF.

The chain carries TRBV15 and TRBJ2-2; 8 bases are shared with TRBD2. The CDR3 consists of 16 residues. Germline CDR1 LNHNV, CDR2 YYDKDF (reference sequence). V was pared by 3 bases and J by 1 base, with 4 bases of the junction left unmatched. CDR3 amino acids: CATSSGGVLNTGELFF. As DNA, the CDR3 is TGTGCCACCAGCAGCGGGGGGGTCCTGAACACCGGGGAGCTGTTTTTT.

The J gene is TRBJ1-3, the V gene TRBV6-5; D may be TRBD1 (5 bases). Germline lookup yields CDR1 MNHEY and CDR2 SVGAGI. The CDR3 extends over 15 amino acids. With 4 bases removed from V and 2 bases from J, the gap between germline ends came to 12 bases. CDR3 nucleotide sequence: TGTGCCAGCAGTTCCCTCGGGGGTCCTGGAAACACCATATATTTT. Protein sequence: CASSSLGGPGNTIYF.

The chain has TRBV7-6 and TRBJ1-3, with 8 bases aligning to TRBD1. CDR3 length: 15 amino acids. The V and J ends lost 5 bases and 2 bases, in that order; junction bases with no gene match: 5. Per the germline V gene, CDR1 is SGHVS and CDR2 is FNYEAQ. The CDR3 is CASSPDRGAGNTIYF. CDR3 in DNA: TGTGCCAGCAGCCCAGACAGGGGCGCTGGAAACACCATATATTTT.